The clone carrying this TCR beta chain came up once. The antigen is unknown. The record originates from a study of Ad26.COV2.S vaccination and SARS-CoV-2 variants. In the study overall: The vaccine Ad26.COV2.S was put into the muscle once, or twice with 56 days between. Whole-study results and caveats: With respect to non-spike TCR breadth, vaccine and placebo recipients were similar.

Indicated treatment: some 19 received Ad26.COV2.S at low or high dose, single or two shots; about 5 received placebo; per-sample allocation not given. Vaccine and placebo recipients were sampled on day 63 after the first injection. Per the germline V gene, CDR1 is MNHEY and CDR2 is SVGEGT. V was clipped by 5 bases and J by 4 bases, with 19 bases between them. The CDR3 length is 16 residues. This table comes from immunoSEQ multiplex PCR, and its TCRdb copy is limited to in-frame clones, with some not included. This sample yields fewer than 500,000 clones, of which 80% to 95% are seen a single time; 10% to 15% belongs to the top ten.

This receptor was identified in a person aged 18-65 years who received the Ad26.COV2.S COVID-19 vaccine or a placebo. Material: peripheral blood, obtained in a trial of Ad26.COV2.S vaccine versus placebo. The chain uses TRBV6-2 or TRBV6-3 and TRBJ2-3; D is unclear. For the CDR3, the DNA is TGTGCCAGCAGTGGCCCAAGAAACAGTCTAGCAGATACGCAGTATTTT. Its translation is CASSGPRNSLADTQYF.